This T cell receptor (beta chain) emerged from a study of graft-versus-host responses after intestinal transplantation. Method: immunoSEQ multiplex PCR; TCRdb's copy keeps in-frame clones and lacks some. The sample includes about 86,000 clones, roughly 87% seen only once; the top ten take roughly 17%. About this clone: Antigen unknown.

Trimming removed 1 base at V and 5 bases at J, with 9 bases between. Per the germline V gene, CDR1 is LNHDA and CDR2 is SQIVND (reference sequence). The CDR3 length is 13 residues. The receptor comes from a human donor who received an intestinal transplant. Sequencing was performed on unstimulated CD8+ T cells sorted from spleen or lymph node cells, taken before intestinal transplant. The chain uses TRBV19 and TRBJ2-7, with D perhaps matching TRBD1 or TRBD2 (5 bases each). For the CDR3, the DNA is TGTGCCAGTAGTATAGTGGGGGTTGACGAGCAGTACTTC. It is translated as CASSIVGVDEQYF.